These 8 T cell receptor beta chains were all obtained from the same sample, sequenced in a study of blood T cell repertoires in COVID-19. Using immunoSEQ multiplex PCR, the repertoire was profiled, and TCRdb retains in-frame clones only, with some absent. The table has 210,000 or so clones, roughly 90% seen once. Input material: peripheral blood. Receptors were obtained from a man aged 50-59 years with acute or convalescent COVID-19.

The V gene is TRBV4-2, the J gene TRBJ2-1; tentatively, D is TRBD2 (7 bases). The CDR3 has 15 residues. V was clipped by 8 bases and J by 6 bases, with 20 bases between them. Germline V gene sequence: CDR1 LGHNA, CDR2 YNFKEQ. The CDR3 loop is CASCLSGGRANEQFF. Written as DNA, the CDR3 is TGTGCCAGCTGCCTTTCGGGGGGCCGGGCCAATGAGCAGTTCTTC.

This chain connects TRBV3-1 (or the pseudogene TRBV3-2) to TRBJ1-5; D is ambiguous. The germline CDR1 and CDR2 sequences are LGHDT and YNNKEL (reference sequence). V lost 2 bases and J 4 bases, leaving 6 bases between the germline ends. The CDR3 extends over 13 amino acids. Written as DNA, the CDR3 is TGTGCCAGCAGCCAACAGCGTAATCAGCCCCAGCATTTT. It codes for CASSQQRNQPQHF.

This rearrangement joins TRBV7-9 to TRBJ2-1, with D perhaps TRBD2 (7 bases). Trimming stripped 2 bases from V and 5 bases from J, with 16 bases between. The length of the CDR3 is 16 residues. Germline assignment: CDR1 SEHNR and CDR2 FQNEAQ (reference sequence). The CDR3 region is CASSLKGGGRNNEQFF. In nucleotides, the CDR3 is TGTGCCAGCAGCTTAAAAGGGGGAGGGAGAAACAATGAGCAGTTCTTC.

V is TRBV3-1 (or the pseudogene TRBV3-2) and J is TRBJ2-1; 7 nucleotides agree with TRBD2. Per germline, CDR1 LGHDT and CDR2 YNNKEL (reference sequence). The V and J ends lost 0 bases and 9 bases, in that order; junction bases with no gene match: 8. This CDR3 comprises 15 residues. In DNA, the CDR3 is TGTGCCAGCAGCCAAGAGAAGAGCGGGATGCGTGAGCAGTTCTTC. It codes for CASSQEKSGMREQFF.

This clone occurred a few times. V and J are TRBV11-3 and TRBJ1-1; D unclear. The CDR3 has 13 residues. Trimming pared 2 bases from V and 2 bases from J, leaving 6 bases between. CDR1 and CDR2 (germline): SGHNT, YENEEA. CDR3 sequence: CASSLTGNTEAFF. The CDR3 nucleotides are TGTGCCAGCAGCTTAACGGGAAACACTGAAGCTTTCTTT.

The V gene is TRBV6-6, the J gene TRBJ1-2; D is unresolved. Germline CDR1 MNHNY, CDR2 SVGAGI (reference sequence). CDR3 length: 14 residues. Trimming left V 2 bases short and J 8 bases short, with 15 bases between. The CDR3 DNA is TGTGCCAGCAGTTACCAACTCCGGGAGGGAGGCTACACCTTC. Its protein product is CASSYQLREGGYTF.

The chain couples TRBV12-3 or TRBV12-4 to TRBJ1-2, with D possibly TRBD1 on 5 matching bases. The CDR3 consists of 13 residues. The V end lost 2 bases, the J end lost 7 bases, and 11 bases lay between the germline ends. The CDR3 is CASSLKGVRGYTF. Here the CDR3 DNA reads TGTGCCAGCAGTTTAAAAGGGGTTCGTGGCTACACCTTC.

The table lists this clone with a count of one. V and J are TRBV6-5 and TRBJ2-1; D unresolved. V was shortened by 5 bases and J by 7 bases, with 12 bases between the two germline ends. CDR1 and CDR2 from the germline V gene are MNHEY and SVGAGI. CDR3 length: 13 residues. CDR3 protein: CASSPPARNEQFF. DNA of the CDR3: TGTGCCAGCAGTCCACCGGCCAGGAATGAGCAGTTCTTC.